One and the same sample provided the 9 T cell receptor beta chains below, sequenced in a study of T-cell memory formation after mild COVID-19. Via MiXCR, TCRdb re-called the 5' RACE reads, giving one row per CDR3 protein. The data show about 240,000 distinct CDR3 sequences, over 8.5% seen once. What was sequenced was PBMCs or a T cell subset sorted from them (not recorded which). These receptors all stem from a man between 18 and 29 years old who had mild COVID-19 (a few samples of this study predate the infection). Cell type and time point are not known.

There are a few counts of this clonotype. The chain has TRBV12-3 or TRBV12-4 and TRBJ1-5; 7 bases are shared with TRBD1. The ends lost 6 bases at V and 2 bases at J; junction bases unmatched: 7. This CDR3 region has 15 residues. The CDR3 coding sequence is TGTGCCAGCAGGGGGGACAGACGGGGCAATCAGCCCCAGCATTTT. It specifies CASRGDRRGNQPQHF.

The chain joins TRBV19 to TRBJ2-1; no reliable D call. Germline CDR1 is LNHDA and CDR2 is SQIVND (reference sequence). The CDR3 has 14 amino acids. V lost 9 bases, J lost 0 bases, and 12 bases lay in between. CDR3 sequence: CASHGQSSYNEQFF. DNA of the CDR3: TGTGCCAGCCACGGGCAGAGCTCCTACAATGAGCAGTTCTTC.

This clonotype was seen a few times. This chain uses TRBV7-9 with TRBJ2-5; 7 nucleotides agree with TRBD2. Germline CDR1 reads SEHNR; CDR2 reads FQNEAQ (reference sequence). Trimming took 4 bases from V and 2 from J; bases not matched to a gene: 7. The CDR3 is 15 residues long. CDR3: CASSSSGGVQETQYF. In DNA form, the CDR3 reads TGTGCCAGCAGCTCCTCTGGGGGGGTTCAAGAGACCCAGTACTTC.

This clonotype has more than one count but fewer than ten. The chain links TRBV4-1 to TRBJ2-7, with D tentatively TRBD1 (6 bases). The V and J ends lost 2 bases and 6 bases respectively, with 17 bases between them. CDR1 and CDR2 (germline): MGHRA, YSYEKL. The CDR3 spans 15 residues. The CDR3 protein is CASSQWGPGDPEQYF. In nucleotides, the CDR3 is TGCGCCAGCAGCCAATGGGGCCCAGGGGACCCCGAGCAGTACTTC.

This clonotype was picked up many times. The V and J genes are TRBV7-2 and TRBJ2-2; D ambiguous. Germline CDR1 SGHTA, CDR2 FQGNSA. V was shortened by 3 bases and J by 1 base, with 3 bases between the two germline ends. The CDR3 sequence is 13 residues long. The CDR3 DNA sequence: TGTGCCAGCAGCTTGCGGAACACCGGGGAGCTGTTTTTT. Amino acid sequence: CASSLRNTGELFF. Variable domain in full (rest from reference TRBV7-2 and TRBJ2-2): GAGVSQSPSNKVTEKGKDVELRCDPISGHTALYWYRQSLGQGLEFLIYFQGNSAPDKSGLPSDRFSAERTGGSVSTLTIQRTQQEDSAVYLCASSLRNTGELFFGEGSRLTVL.

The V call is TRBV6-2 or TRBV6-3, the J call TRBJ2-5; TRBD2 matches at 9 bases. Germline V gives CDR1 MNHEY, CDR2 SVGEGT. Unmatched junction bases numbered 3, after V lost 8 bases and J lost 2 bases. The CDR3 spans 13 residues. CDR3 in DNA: TGTGCCAGCGGCGGGGGGGAGCAAGAGACCCAGTACTTC. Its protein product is CASGGGEQETQYF.

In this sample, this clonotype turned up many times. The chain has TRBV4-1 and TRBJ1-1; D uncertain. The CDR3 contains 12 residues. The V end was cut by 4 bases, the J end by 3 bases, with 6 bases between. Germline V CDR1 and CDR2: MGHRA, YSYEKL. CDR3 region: CASSPPDTEAFF. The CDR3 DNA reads TGCGCCAGCAGCCCCCCAGACACTGAAGCTTTCTTT.

In nucleotides, the CDR3 is TGTGCCAGCAGCTTCACCACCCAGGGCCCCCTCCACTTT. Amino acid sequence: CASSFTTQGPLHF. The V and J genes are TRBV7-9 and TRBJ1-6, with D possibly TRBD1 on 5 matching bases. The CDR3 has 13 amino acids. The ends were cut back, 3 bases at V and 13 bases at J, with 13 bases in the middle. Germline V gene sequence: CDR1 SEHNR, CDR2 FQNEAQ (reference sequence).

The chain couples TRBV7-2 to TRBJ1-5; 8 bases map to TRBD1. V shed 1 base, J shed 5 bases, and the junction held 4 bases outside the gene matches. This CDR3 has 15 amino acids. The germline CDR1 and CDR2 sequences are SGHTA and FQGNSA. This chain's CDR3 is CASSLDRGSYQPQHF. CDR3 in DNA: TGTGCCAGCAGCTTAGACAGGGGGTCTTATCAGCCCCAGCATTTT.